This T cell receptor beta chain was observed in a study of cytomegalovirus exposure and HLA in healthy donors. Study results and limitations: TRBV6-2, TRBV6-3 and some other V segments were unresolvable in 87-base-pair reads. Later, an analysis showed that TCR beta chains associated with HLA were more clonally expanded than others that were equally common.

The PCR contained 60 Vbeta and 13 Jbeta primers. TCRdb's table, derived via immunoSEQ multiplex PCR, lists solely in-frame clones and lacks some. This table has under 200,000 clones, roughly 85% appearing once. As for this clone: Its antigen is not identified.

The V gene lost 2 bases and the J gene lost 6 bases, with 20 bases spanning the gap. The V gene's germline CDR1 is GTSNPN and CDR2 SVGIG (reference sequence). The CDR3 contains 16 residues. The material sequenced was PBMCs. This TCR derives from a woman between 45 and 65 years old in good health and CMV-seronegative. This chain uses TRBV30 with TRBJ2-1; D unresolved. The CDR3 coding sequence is TGTGCCTGGAGTCGACACTCCTCTTTAACGACCAATGAGCAGTTCTTC. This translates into CAWSRHSSLTTNEQFF.